The next 3 T cell receptor beta chains were all read from a single sample in a study of cytomegalovirus exposure and HLA in healthy donors. Use of 60 Vbeta and 13 Jbeta primers characterized the PCR. Measured with immunoSEQ multiplex PCR; TCRdb has only the in-frame clones, and not every one. Of under 200,000 clones detected, roughly 80% appear once; the ten largest clones hold under 2.5%. Sequencing input: PBMCs. Receptors originate from a man aged 55 to 70 in good health and CMV-seronegative.

This rearrangement joins TRBV19 to TRBJ2-7; D is possibly TRBD1 (6 bases). Germline V gene data show CDR1 as LNHDA and CDR2 as SQIVND (reference sequence). V was shortened by 10 bases and J by 0 bases, with 13 bases between the two germline ends. CDR3 length: 13 amino acids. CDR3 nucleotide sequence: TGTGCCACTTCGACAGGTCGCTCCTACGAGCAGTACTTC. Translating gives CATSTGRSYEQYF.

The J gene is TRBJ1-1, the V gene TRBV5-6; no clear D. The CDR3 is made up of 15 amino acids. The V and J ends lost 4 bases and 4 bases respectively, with 17 bases between them. The germline V gene has CDR1 SGHDT and CDR2 YYEEEE. In DNA, the CDR3 is TGTGCCAGCAGCCCCCCCGTAGGTGGGAGCACTGAAGCTTTCTTT. Amino acids: CASSPPVGGSTEAFF.

The chain combines TRBV6-1 with TRBJ1-1; weak D call: TRBD1 (6 bases). CDR1 is MNHNS, CDR2 SASEGT, per germline. Deletions cut 4 bases from V and 8 bases from J, with 17 bases between. This CDR3 contains 14 residues. The CDR3 loop reads CASSARRQAPEAFF. Written as DNA, the CDR3 is TGTGCCAGCAGTGCACGGAGACAGGCTCCGGAAGCTTTCTTT.